This TCR beta chain was captured in a study of cytomegalovirus exposure and HLA in healthy donors. CDR1 is MDHEN, CDR2 SYDVKM, per germline. The V end was cut by 6 bases, the J end by 4 bases, with 12 bases between. The CDR3 consists of 14 residues. The approximately 120-subject validation cohort, separate from the approximately 670-subject first cohort, included the donors. Study outcomes and limitations: There were some public TCRs occurring in many donors, but most TCR sequences were rare.

In regard to this clone: Antigen specificity is unknown.

Sequenced by immunoSEQ multiplex PCR; TCRdb stores in-frame clones only, minus some. The table includes roughly 130,000 clones, approximately 92% detected once. V gene TRBV28 combines with J gene TRBJ2-2; D may be TRBD2 (6 bases). The sample taken for sequencing was PBMCs. This clonotype was obtained from a woman under 30 in good health and CMV-seropositive. The CDR3 DNA reads as TGTGCCAGCAGGTCGGGACTTGTCACCGGGGAGCTGTTTTTT. As protein: CASRSGLVTGELFF.